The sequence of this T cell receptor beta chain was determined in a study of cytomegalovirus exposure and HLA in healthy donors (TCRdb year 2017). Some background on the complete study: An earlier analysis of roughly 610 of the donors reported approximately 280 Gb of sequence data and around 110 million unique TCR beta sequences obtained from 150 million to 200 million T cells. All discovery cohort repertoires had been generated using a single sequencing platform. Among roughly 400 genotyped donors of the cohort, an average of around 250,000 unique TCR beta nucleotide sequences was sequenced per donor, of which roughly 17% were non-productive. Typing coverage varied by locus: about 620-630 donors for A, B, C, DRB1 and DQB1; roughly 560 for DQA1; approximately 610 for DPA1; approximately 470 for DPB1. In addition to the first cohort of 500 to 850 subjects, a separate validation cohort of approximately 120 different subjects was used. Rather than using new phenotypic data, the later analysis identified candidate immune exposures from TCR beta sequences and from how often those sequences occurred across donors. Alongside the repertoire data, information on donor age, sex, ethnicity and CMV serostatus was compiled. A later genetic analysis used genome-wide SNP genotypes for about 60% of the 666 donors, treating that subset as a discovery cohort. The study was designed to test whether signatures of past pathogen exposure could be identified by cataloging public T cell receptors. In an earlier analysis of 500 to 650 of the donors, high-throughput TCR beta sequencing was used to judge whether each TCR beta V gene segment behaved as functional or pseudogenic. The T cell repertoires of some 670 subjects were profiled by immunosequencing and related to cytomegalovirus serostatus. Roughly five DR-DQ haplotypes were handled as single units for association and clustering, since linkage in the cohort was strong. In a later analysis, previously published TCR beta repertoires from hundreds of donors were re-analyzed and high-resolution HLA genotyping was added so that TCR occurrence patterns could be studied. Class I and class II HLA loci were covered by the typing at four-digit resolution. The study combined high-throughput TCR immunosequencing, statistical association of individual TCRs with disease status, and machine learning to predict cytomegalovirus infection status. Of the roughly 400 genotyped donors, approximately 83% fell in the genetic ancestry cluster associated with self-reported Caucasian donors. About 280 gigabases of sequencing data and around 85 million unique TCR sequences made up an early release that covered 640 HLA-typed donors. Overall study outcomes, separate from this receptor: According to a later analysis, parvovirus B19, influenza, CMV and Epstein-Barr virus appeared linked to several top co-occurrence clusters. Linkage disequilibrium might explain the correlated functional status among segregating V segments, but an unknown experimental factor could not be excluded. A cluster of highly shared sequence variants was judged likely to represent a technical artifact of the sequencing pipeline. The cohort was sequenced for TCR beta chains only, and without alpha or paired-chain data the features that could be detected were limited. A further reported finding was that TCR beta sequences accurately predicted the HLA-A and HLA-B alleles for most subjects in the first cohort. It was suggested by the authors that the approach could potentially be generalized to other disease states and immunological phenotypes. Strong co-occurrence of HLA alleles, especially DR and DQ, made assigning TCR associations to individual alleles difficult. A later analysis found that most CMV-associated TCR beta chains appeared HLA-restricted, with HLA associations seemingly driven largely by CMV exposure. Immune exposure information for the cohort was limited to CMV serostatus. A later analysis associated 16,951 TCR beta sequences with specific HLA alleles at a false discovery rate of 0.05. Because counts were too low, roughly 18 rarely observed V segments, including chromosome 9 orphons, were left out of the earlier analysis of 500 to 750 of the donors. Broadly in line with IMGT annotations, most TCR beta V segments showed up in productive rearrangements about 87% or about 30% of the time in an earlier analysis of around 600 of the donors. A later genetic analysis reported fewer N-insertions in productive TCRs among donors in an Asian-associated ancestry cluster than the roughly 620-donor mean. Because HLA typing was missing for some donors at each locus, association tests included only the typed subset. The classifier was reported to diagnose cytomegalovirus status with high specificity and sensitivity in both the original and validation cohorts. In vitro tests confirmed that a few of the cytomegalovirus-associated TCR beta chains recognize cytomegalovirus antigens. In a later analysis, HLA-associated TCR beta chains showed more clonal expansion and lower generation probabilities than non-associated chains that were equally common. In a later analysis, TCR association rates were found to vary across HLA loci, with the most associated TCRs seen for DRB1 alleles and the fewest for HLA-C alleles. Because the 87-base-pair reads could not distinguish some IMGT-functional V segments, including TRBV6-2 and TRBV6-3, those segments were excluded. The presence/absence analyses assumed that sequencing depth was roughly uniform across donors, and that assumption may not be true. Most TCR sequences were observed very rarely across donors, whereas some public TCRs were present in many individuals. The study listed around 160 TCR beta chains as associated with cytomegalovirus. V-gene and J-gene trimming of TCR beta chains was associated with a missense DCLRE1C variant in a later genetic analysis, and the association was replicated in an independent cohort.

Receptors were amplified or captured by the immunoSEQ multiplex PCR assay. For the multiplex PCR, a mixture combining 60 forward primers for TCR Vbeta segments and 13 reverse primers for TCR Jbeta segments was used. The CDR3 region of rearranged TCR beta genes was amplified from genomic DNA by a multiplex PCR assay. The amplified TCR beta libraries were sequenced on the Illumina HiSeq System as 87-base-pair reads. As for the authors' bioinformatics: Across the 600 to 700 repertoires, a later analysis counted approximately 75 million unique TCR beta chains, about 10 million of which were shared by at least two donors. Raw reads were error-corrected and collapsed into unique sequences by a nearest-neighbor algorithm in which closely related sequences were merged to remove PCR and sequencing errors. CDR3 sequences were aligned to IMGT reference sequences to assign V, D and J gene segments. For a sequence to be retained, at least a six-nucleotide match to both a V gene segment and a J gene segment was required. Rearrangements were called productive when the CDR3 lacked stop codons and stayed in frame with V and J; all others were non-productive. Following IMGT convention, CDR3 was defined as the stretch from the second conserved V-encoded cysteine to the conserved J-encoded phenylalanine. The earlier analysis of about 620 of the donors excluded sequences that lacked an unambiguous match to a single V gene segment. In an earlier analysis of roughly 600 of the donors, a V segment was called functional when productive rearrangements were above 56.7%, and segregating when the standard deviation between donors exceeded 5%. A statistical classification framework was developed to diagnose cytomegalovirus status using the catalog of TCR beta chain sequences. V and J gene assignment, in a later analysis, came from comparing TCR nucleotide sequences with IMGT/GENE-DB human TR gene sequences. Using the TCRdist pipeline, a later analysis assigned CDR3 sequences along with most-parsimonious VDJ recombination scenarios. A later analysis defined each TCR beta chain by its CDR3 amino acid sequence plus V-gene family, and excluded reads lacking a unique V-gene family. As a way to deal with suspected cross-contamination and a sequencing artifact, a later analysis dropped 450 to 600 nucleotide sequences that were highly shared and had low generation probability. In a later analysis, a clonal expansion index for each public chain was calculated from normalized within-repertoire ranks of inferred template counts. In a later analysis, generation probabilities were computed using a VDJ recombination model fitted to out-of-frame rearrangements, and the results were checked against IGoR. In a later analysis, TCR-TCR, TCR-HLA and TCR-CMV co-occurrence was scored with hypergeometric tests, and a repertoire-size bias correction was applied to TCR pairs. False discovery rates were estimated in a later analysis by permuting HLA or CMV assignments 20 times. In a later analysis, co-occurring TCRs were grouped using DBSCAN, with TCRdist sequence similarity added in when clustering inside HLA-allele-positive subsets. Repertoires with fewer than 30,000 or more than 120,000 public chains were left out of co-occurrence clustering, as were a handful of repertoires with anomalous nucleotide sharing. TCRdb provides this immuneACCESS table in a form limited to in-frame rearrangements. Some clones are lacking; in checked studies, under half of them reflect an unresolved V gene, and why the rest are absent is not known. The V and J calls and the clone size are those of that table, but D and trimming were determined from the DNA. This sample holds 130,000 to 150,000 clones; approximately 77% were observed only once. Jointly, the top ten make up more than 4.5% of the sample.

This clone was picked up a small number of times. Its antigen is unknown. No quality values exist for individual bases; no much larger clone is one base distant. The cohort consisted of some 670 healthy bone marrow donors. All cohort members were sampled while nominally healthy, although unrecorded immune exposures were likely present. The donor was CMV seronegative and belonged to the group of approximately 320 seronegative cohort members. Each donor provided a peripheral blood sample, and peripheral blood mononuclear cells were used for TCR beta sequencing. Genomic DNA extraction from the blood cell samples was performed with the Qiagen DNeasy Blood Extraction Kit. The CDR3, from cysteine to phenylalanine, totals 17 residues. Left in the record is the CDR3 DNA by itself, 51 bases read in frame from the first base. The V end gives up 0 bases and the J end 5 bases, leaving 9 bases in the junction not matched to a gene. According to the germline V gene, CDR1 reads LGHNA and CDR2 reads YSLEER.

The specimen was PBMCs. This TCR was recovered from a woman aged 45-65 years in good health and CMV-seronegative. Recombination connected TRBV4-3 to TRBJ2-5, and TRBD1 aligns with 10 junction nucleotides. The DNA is TGCGCCAGCAGCCAAGATCTGGAGACAGGGGGCTGGGAGACCCAGTACTTC. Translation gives CASSQDLETGGWETQYF.